The T cell receptor beta chain described here comes from a study of beta chain features in type 1 diabetes. Study-level results: When Type 1 diabetes patients were examined, their TCRB CDR3s proved moderately but significantly shorter in all four CD4+ subsets.

This clone was seen more than once but under ten times. Its cognate antigen is unknown. Sequencing targeted expressed TCRB transcripts, as all isolated RNA had been reverse transcribed. Here immunoSEQ multiplex PCR was the method, and the copy in TCRdb shows in-frame clones only, minus some. The sample records about 700,000 clones, 13% being singletons. Purities in excess of 95% were seen in all sorted populations. Germline V CDR1 and CDR2: SGHRS, YFSETQ. Losses at the gene ends were 4 bases for V and 1 base for J; bases not matched to a gene: 7. The CDR3 contains 15 residues. The rearrangement uses TRBV5-1 and TRBJ2-5; the match to TRBD1 covers 7 bases. The receptor comes from a man between 18 and 35 years old with type 1 diabetes. The sequencing sample was made of naive CD4+ T cells from blood. CDR3 DNA: TGCGCCAGCAGCCCTGGGACAGCCTCCCAAGAGACCCAGTACTTC. This encodes CASSPGTASQETQYF.